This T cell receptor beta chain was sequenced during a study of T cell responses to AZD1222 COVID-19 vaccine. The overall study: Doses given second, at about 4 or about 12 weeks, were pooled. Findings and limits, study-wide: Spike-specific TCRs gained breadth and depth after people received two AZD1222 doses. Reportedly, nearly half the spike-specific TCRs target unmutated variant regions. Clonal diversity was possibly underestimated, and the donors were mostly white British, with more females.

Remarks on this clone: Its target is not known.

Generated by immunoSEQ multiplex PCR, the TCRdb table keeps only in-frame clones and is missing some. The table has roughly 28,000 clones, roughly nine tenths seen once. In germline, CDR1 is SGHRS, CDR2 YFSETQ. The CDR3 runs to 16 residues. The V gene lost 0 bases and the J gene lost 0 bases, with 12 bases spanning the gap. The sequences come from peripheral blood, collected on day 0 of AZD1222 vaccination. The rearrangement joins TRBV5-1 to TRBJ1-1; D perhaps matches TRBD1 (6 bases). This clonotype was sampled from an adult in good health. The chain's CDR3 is CASSLVKGGMNTEAFF. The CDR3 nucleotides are TGCGCCAGCAGCTTGGTGAAGGGGGGCATGAACACTGAAGCTTTCTTT.